One sample yielded the 20 T cell receptor beta chains listed below, sequenced in a study of T cells in Graves' hyperthyroidism and ophthalmopathy. From RNA transcripts, TCR beta CDR3 regions were amplified. Initially, a first-round RT-PCR of the TCR CDR3 employed the HTBI primer set. TCRdb passed the multiplex PCR reads through MiXCR, listing each CDR3 protein once. Among approximately 590,000 distinct CDR3 sequences listed, about half were seen once. The sequencing sample was made of peripheral blood or thyroid tissue (not recorded which). Receptor source: a woman younger than 30 with Graves' hyperthyroidism.

This clonotype was seen a few times. The chain has TRBV6-1 and TRBJ1-1, with D possibly being TRBD1 (5 bases). CDR1 and CDR2 from the germline V gene are MNHNS and SASEGT. V shed 7 bases and J shed 6 bases, with 21 bases lying between them. The CDR3 is 15 residues long. CDR3 region: CASTLRRDDRSEAFF. As DNA, the CDR3 is TGTGCCAGCACCCTACGGCGGGACGACCGCTCTGAAGCTTTCTTT.

The chain uses TRBV20-1 and TRBJ2-7, with 9 bases matching TRBD1. Germline trimming cut 4 bases from V and 4 bases from J; bases unmatched to any gene: 5. The CDR3 runs to 13 residues. From germline, CDR1 is DFQATT and CDR2 SNEGSKA (reference sequence). In nucleotides, the CDR3 is TGCAGTGCTACGGGACAGGGCGGGTACGAGCAGTACTTC. It yields the protein CSATGQGGYEQYF.

The J gene is TRBJ1-2, the V gene TRBV19, with D possibly being TRBD1 (5 bases). The CDR3 runs to 14 residues. Trimming pared 3 bases from V and 4 bases from J, leaving 12 bases between. Germline V gene sequence: CDR1 LNHDA, CDR2 SQIVND (reference sequence). The CDR3 loop reads CASSMRDEVYGYTF. The CDR3 DNA sequence: TGTGCCAGTAGTATGAGGGACGAGGTCTATGGCTACACCTTC. The entire variable domain, with the rest obtained from reference TRBV19 and TRBJ1-2, is as follows: DGGITQSPKYLFRKEGQNVTLSCEQNLNHDAMYWYRQDPGQGLRLIYYSQIVNDFQKGDIAEGYSVSREKKESFPLTVTSAQKNPTAFYLCASSMRDEVYGYTFGSGTRLTVV.

The V call is TRBV2, the J call TRBJ2-3; 13 positions match TRBD2. Germline V gives CDR1 SNHLY, CDR2 FYNNEI. The J segment lost 2 bases and the V segment lost 7 bases, leaving 6 bases of the junction unmatched. The CDR3 is 16 residues long. The CDR3 loop reads CASTRTSGSVTDTQYF. Written as DNA, the CDR3 is TGTGCCAGCACCAGGACTAGCGGGAGCGTCACAGATACGCAGTATTTT.

This clonotype was picked up a small number of times. The V call is TRBV2, the J call TRBJ2-7; D unresolved. Germline loops: CDR1 SNHLY, CDR2 FYNNEI. The V end was cut by 8 bases, the J end by 2 bases, with 7 bases between. This CDR3 has 11 amino acids. This chain's CDR3 is CASWTAYEQYF. The CDR3, as DNA: TGTGCCAGCTGGACCGCCTACGAGCAGTACTTC.

A remark on this clonotype: Germline is not matched at one junction end, which may reflect a read error. J is TRBJ2-7 and V is TRBV10-2, with 8 bases that match TRBD2. The CDR3 has 15 amino acids. Germline-derived CDR1 and CDR2 are WSHSY and SAAADI. The CDR3 is CASSQIAGSSYEQYF. In DNA form, the CDR3 reads TGTGCCAGCAGCCAAATAGCGGGAAGCTCCTACGAGCAGTACTTC.

This clonotype showed up many times. The J gene is TRBJ1-1, the V gene TRBV2, with D perhaps TRBD1 (5 bases). Germline CDR1 is SNHLY and CDR2 is FYNNEI. The ends were cut back, 5 bases at V and 3 bases at J, with 10 bases in the middle. This CDR3 comprises 13 residues. CDR3: CASSWEGDTEAFF. The CDR3 DNA reads TGTGCCAGCAGTTGGGAAGGGGACACTGAAGCTTTCTTT.

This clonotype showed up just once. The CDR3 spells CASSLRASGDEQYF. The CDR3 region has the DNA TGCGCCAGCAGCTTGCGGGCTAGCGGGGACGAGCAGTACTTC. The chain employs TRBV5-1 and TRBJ2-7; 9 bases map to TRBD2. Germline lookup yields CDR1 SGHRS and CDR2 YFSETQ. This CDR3 spans 14 amino acids. J gave up 5 bases and V 1 base, and 4 bases lay outside the gene matches.

This clonotype was observed a single time. V and J are TRBV2 and TRBJ2-5; D gene uncertain. Germline V gene sequence: CDR1 SNHLY, CDR2 FYNNEI. This CDR3 region has 12 residues. The CDR3 loop is CARVVGQETQYF. The CDR3 DNA follows: TGTGCTAGAGTTGTAGGTCAAGAGACCCAGTACTTC.

V gene TRBV20-1 combines with J gene TRBJ1-5, with D possibly being TRBD1 (5 bases). The germline CDR1 and CDR2 sequences are DFQATT and SNEGSKA (reference sequence). V lost 3 bases to trimming and J lost 16 bases, with 16 bases between them. This CDR3 spans 11 amino acids. The CDR3, as DNA: TGCAGTGCTAGGGGCAGGGCGAAGGAACATTTT. It encodes CSARGRAKEHF.

The chain carries TRBV2 and TRBJ1-5, with D possibly TRBD1 on 5 matching bases. The V and J ends lost 8 bases and 5 bases respectively, with 19 bases between them. Germline CDR1 SNHLY, CDR2 FYNNEI. The CDR3 has 15 amino acids. The CDR3: CASGRDGIQDQPQHF. CDR3 coding DNA: TGTGCCAGCGGTCGGGACGGTATCCAGGATCAGCCCCAGCATTTT.

This clonotype has just a few counts. This sequence joins TRBV7-9 and TRBJ1-1; D gene unclear. The CDR3 sequence is 14 residues long. Germline CDR1 reads SEHNR; CDR2 reads FQNEAQ (reference sequence). The V and J ends lost 4 bases and 6 bases respectively, with 15 bases between them. Here the CDR3 DNA reads TGTGCCAGCAGCTCCCTTCGGGGAAAGGCTGAAGCTTTCTTT. Translation gives CASSSLRGKAEAFF. The complete variable domain, with remaining parts taken from reference TRBV7-9 and TRBJ1-1, reads DTGVSQNPRHKITKRGQNVTFRCDPISEHNRLYWYRQTLGQGPEFLTYFQNEAQLEKSRLLSDRFSAERPKGSFSTLEIQRTEQGDSAMYLCASSSLRGKAEAFFGQGTRLTVV.

This clonotype was seen more than once but under ten times. The J gene is TRBJ1-1, the V gene TRBV7-2; perhaps TRBD1 as D (5 bases). Trimming pared 5 bases from V and 6 bases from J, leaving 19 bases between. The CDR3 spans 15 residues. Germline V lookup: CDR1 SGHTA, CDR2 FQGNSA. This chain's CDR3 is CASSRPGRLEPEAFF. The CDR3 nucleotides read TGTGCCAGCAGCCGCCCAGGGCGACTGGAGCCTGAAGCTTTCTTT.

To note about this clonotype: Possible read error: a much larger clone is one base away. The CDR3 spells CASSETIPGLAGGETQYF. Here the CDR3 DNA reads TGTGCCAGCAGTGAGACTATACCGGGACTAGCGGGAGGAGAGACCCAGTACTTC. V usage is TRBV10-3 and J usage is TRBJ2-5, with TRBD2 matching over 15 bases. The CDR3 consists of 18 residues. Per the germline V gene, CDR1 is ENHRY and CDR2 is SYGVKD.

This clonotype was seen only a few times. J is TRBJ2-7 and V is TRBV7-9; possibly TRBD1 for D (5 bases). The CDR3 is 14 amino acids. Germline CDR1 SEHNR, CDR2 FQNEAQ (reference sequence). With 5 bases removed from V and 3 bases from J, the gap between germline ends came to 14 bases. The DNA of the CDR3 is TGTGCCAGCAGCCGCCCGACAGAAGACTACGAGCAGTACTTC. Protein: CASSRPTEDYEQYF.

Comments on this clonotype: The conserved phenylalanine or tryptophan normally closing the CDR3 is absent here, so this likely arose from a read error. This chain connects TRBV29-1 to TRBJ2-7; 7 bases are shared with TRBD1. This CDR3 is built from 13 residues. The J segment lost 5 bases and the V segment lost 1 base, leaving 5 bases of the junction unmatched. Germline V gene lookup returns CDR1 SQVTM and CDR2 ANQGSEA. Written as DNA, the CDR3 is TGCAGCGTTGAAGGAACAGGGGTCCACGAGCAGTACATC. Translating it yields CSVEGTGVHEQYI.

This sequence joins TRBV5-4 and TRBJ2-7; D possibly uses TRBD1 or TRBD2 (5 bases each). The CDR3 sequence is 16 residues long. Germline CDR1 is SGHNT and CDR2 is YYREEE (reference sequence). V gave up 3 bases and J gave up 2 bases, with 18 bases separating them. As DNA, the CDR3 is TGTGCCAGCAGCTATGGATTAATGGGACCAGCCTACGAGCAGTACTTC. This translates into CASSYGLMGPAYEQYF.

This chain connects TRBV19 to TRBJ2-6, with TRBD2 as a possible D gene (5 bases). Deletions cut 9 bases from V and 4 bases from J, with 13 bases between. The CDR3 contains 14 residues. Germline V gene data show CDR1 as LNHDA and CDR2 as SQIVND (reference sequence). CDR3 residues: CASSGQSGANVLTF. DNA for the CDR3: TGTGCCAGCAGCGGTCAATCCGGGGCCAACGTCCTGACTTTC.

This clonotype came up once. DNA for the CDR3: TGTGCCAGCAGCCCCGGGACTAGCGGGAGAGGTTGGCAAGAGACCCAGTACTTC. Translating gives CASSPGTSGRGWQETQYF. V and J are TRBV11-3 and TRBJ2-5; 14 nucleotides agree with TRBD2. The CDR3 is 18 amino acids. J was trimmed by 2 bases and V by 5 bases; bases with no gene match: 10. Germline assignment: CDR1 SGHNT and CDR2 YENEEA.

The CDR3 DNA reads TGTGCCAGCTCCGGGAGGGACAGACATGGCTACACCTTC. Protein sequence: CASSGRDRHGYTF. This sequence joins TRBV18 and TRBJ1-2; 7 positions match TRBD1. CDR3 length equals 13 residues. Looked up from germline, CDR1 is KGHSH and CDR2 is LQKENI. V gave up 6 bases and J gave up 6 bases; unmatched junction bases: 7.